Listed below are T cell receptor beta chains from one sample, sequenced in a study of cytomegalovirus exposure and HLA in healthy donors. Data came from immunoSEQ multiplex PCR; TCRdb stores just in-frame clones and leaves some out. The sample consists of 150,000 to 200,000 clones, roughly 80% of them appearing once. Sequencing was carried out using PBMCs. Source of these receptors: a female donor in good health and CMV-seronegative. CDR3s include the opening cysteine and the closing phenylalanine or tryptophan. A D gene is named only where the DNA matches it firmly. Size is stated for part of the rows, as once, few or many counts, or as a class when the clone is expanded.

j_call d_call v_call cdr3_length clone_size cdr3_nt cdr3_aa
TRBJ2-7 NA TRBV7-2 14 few TGTGCCAGCAGCCCCCCTCGGGGGACCTACGAGCAGTACTTC CASSPPRGTYEQYF
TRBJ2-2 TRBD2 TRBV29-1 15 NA TGCAGCACCTCTAGCGGGAGGGCCGGTCACCCCGAGCTGTTTTTT CSTSSGRAGHPELFF
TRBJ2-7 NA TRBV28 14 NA TGTGCCACCGAGGGGGGGGCAGGGTCCTACGAGCAGTACTTC CATEGGAGSYEQYF
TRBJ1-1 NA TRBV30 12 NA TGTGCCTGGACCTTGGCGGGAAGTGAAACTTTCTTT CAWTLAGSETFF
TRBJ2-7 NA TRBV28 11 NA TGTGCCAGCAGGGGAAACAGGGTTTTGTACTTC CASRGNRVLYF
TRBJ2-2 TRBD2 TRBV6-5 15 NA TGTGCCAGCAGTCCCAGCGGGGCGAACACCGGGGAGCTGTTTTTT CASSPSGANTGELFF
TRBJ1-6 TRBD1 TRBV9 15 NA TGTGCCAGCAGCGTAGATGGACAGGGGAATTCACCCCTCCACTTT CASSVDGQGNSPLHF
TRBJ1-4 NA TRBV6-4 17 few TGTGCCAGCAGTGACATGGGGGCGAATTATATCTGGGAAAAACTGTTTTTT CASSDMGANYIWEKLFF
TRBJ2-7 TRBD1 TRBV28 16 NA TGTGCCAGCAGTTCCCCCGGACAGGACCCTTCCTACGAGCAGTACTTC CASSSPGQDPSYEQYF
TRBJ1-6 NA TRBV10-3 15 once TGTGCCATCAGTGAAGGGCTTTGGGGCAATTCACCCCTCCACTTT CAISEGLWGNSPLHF
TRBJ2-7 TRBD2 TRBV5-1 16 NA TGCGCCAGCAGCGTTCAACTAGCGGGGGTCTCCTACGAGCAGTACTTC CASSVQLAGVSYEQYF
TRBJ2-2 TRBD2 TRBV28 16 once TGTGCCAGCAGAGTACTAGCGGGTGCCGGTGACGGGGAGCTGTTTTTT CASRVLAGAGDGELFF
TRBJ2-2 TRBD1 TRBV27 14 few TGTGCCAGCAGTGCGACAGGGCTGACCGGGGAGCTGTTTTTT CASSATGLTGELFF
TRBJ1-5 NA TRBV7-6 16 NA TGTGCCAGCAGCTTAGATAGGGGAGGTGGCAATCAGCCCCAGCATTTT CASSLDRGGGNQPQHF
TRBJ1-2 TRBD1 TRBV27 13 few TGTGCCAGCAGTTTCCAGGGGGCATGGGGCTACACCTTC CASSFQGAWGYTF
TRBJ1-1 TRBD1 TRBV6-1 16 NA TGTGCCAGCAGTGAATTGGCAGGGGGGCTGAACACTGAAGCTTTCTTT CASSELAGGLNTEAFF
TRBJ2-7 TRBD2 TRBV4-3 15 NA TGCGCCAGCAGCCGAGAGGCTAGCGGGGCCTACGAGCAGTACTTC CASSREASGAYEQYF
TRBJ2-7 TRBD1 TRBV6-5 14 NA TGTGCCAGCAGTTTGACAGGGTCATACTACGAGCAGTACTTC CASSLTGSYYEQYF
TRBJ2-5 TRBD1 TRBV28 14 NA TGTGCCAGCAGGAACAGGGGGCTCCCCGAGACCCAGTACTTC CASRNRGLPETQYF
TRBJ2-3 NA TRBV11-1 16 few TGTGCCAGCAGCCTGCGGGCGCCCTTTAACACAGATACGCAGTATTTT CASSLRAPFNTDTQYF
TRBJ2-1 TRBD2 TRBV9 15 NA TGTGCCAGCAGCGTAGTTAGCGGGGGGTACAATGAGCAGTTCTTC CASSVVSGGYNEQFF
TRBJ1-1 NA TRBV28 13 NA TGTGCCAGCAGTTTATATCTACAGGAGAGGGCTTTCTTT CASSLYLQERAFF
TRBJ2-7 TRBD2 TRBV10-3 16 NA TGTGCCATCAGTGGCTTACCTAGCGGGGGGAGGGACGAGCAGTACTTC CAISGLPSGGRDEQYF
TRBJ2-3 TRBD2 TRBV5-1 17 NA TGCGCCAGCAGCTTCACTAGCGGTATACCAGGGGAAGATACGCAGTATTTT CASSFTSGIPGEDTQYF
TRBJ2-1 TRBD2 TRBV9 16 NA TGTGCCAGCAGCCCCCAGAGGCGGGAGGGGTACAATGAGCAGTTCTTC CASSPQRREGYNEQFF
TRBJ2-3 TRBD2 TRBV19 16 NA TGTGCCAGCAATGGACTAGCGATAGACGGGACAGATACGCAGTATTTT CASNGLAIDGTDTQYF
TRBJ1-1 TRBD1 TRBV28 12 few TGTGCCAGCAGTTTATGGACAGGGGAAGCTTTCTTT CASSLWTGEAFF
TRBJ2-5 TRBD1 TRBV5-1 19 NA TGCGCCAGCAGCTTGGATCCTTGGGGACAGGGGAGAGGAAGGGAGACCCAGTACTTC CASSLDPWGQGRGRETQYF
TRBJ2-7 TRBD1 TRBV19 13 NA TGTGCCAGTAGTACCGGGACAGGGTACGAGCAGTACTTC CASSTGTGYEQYF
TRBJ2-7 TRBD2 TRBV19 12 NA TGTGCCAGTAGTGCGGGGGGATACGAGCAGTACTTC CASSAGGYEQYF